The present T cell receptor (beta chain) was sequenced within a study of CD8 T cells in ankylosing spondylitis. Study observations and caveats: Seemingly characteristic of ankylosing spondylitis blood was a TCR beta motif consisting of 7 or 8 highly homologous variants.

Quantitative 5'-RACE with molecular barcodes generated TCR beta libraries. TCRdb reprocessed the 5' RACE reads via MiXCR and lists one record per CDR3 protein. The data hold around 770,000 distinct CDR3 sequences, with about 20% observed a single time. As to this clonotype: The antigen remains undetermined.

Trimming left V 10 bases short and J 4 bases short, with 11 bases between. CDR3 length equals 12 residues. The germline CDR1 and CDR2 sequences are MNHNY and SVGAGI (reference sequence). This rearrangement joins TRBV6-6 to TRBJ2-1; no clear D gene. The origin of this receptor is a male donor with ankylosing spondylitis. Sequenced sample: blood, either unsorted or a sorted T cell fraction (not recorded which). CDR3 protein: CATHRQYNEQFF. CDR3 coding DNA: TGTGCCACCCACCGCCAATACAATGAGCAGTTCTTC.